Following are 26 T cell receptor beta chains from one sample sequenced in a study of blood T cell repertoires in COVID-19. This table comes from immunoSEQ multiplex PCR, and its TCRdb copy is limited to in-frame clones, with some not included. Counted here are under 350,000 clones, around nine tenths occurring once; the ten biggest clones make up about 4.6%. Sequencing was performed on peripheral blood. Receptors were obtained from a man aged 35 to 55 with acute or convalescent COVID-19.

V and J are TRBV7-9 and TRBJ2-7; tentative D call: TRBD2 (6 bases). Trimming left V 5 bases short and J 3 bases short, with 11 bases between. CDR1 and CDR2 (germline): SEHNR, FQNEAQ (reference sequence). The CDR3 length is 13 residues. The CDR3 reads CASSPGTYYEQYF. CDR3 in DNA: TGTGCCAGCAGCCCCGGGACTTACTACGAGCAGTACTTC.

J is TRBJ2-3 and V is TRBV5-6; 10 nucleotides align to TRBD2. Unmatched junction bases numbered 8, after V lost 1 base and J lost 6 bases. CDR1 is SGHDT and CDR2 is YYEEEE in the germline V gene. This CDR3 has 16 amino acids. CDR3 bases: TGTGCCAGCAGCTTGTGGTCTAGCGGGGGCGGGGATACGCAGTATTTT. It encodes CASSLWSSGGGDTQYF.

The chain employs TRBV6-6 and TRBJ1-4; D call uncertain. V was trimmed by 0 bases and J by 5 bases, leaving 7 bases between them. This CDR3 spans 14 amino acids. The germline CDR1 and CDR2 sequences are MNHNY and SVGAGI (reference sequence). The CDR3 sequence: CASSYSEENEKLFF. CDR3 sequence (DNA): TGTGCCAGCAGTTACTCGGAGGAGAATGAAAAACTGTTTTTT.

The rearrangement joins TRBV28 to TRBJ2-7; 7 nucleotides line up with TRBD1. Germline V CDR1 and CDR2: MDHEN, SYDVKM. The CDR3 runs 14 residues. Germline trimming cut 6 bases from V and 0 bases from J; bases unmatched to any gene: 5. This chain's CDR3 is CASSYRGTSYEQYF. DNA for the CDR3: TGTGCCAGCAGCTACAGGGGTACCTCCTACGAGCAGTACTTC.

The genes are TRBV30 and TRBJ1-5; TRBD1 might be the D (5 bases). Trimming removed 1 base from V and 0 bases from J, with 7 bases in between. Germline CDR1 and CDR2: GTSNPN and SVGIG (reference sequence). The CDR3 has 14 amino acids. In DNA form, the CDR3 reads TGTGCCTGGAGTGGACAGAATAGCAATCAGCCCCAGCATTTT. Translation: CAWSGQNSNQPQHF.

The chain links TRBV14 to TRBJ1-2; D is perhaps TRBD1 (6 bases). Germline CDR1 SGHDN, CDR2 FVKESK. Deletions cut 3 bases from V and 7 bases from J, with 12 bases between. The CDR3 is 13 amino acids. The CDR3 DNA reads TGTGCCAGCAGCCACCCAGGGGCGCGTGGCTACACCTTC. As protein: CASSHPGARGYTF.

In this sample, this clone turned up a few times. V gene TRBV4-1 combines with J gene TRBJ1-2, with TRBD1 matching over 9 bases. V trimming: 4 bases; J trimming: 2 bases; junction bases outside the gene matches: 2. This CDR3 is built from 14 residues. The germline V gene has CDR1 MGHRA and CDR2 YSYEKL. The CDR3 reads CASSPDRGNYGYTF. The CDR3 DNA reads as TGCGCCAGCAGCCCCGACAGGGGGAACTATGGCTACACCTTC.

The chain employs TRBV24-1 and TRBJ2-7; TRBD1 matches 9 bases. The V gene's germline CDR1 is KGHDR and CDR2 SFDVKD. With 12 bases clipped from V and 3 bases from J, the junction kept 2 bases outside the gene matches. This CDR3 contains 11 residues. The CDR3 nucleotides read TGTGCCGTGGGACAGGGCTACGAGCAGTACTTC. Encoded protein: CAVGQGYEQYF.

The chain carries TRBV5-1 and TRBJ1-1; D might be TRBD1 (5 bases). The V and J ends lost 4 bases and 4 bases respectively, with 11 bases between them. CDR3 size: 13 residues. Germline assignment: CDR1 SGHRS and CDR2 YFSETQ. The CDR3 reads CASSRVRGTEAFF. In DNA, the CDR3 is TGCGCCAGCAGCAGGGTTAGGGGCACTGAAGCTTTCTTT. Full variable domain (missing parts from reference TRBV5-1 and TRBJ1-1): KAGVTQTPRYLIKTRGQQVTLSCSPISGHRSVSWYQQTPGQGLQFLFEYFSETQRNKGNFPGRFSGRQFSNSRSEMNVSTLELGDSALYLCASSRVRGTEAFFGQGTRLTVV.

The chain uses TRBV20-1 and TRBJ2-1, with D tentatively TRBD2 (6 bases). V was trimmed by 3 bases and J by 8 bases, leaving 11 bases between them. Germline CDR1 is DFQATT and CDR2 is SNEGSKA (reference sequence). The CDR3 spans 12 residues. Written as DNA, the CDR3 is TGCAGTGCTAGTTCCGGGGGTTATGAGCAGTTCTTC. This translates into CSASSGGYEQFF.

The CDR3 here is CASSFRWALAGLYGYTF. CDR3 in DNA: TGCGCCAGCAGCTTTAGGTGGGCCCTAGCGGGGCTCTATGGCTACACCTTC. The chain employs TRBV5-1 and TRBJ1-2, with a weak D call TRBD1 (5 bases). The CDR3 has 17 amino acids. Germline CDR1 reads SGHRS; CDR2 reads YFSETQ. V dropped 2 bases and J dropped 4 bases, with 21 bases sitting between them.

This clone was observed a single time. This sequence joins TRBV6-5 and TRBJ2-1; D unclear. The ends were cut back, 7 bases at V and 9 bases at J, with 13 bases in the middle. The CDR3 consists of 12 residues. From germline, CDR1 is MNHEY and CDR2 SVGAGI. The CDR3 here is CASTHLSGEQFF. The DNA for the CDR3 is TGTGCCAGCACTCACCTGTCGGGTGAGCAGTTCTTC.

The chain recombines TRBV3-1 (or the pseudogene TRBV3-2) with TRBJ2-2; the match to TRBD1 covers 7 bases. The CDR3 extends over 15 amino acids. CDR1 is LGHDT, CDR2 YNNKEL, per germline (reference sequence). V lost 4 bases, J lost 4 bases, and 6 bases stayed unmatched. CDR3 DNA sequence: TGTGCCAGCAGCCTACCGGGACAGCCCACCGGGGAGCTGTTTTTT. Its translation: CASSLPGQPTGELFF.

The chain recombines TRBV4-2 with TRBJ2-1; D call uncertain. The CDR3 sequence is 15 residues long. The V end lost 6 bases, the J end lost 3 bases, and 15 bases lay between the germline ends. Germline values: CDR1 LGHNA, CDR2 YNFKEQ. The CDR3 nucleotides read TGTGCCAGCAGGCTTTCGCCGCAGAACTACAATGAGCAGTTCTTC. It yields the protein CASRLSPQNYNEQFF.

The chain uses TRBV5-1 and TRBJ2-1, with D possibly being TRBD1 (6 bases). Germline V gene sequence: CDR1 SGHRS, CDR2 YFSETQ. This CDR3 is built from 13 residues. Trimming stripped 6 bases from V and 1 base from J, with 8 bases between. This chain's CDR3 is CASNRESYNEQFF. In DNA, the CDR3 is TGCGCCAGCAACAGGGAATCCTACAATGAGCAGTTCTTC.

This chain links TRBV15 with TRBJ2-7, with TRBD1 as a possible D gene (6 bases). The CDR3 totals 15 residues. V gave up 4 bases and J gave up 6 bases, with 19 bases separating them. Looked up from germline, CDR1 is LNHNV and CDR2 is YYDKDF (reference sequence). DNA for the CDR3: TGTGCCACCAGCAAGAGGGGGACGCGCCCGGGCGAGCAGTACTTC. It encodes CATSKRGTRPGEQYF.

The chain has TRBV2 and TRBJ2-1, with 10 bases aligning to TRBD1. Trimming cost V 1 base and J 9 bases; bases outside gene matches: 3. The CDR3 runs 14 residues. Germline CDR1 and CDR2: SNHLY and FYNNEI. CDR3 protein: CASSEGQGAGEQFF. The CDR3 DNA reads TGTGCCAGCAGTGAAGGACAGGGGGCGGGTGAGCAGTTCTTC.

The CDR3 is CASGPGTAHPTNEKLFF. The CDR3 DNA reads TGTGCTAGTGGTCCGGGGACAGCCCATCCAACTAATGAAAAACTGTTTTTT. V is TRBV12-5 and J is TRBJ1-4; 7 bases are a match to TRBD1. The V gene's germline CDR1 is LGHNT and CDR2 FRNRAP. V trimming: 5 bases; J trimming: 0 bases; junction bases outside the gene matches: 9. The CDR3 consists of 17 residues.

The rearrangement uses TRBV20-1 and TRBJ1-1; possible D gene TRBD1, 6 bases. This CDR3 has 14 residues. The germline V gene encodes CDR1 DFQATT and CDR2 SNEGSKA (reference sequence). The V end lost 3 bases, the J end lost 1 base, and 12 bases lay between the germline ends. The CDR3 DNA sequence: TGCAGTGCTAGTTTGACAGGCCCGAACACTGAAGCTTTCTTT. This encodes CSASLTGPNTEAFF.

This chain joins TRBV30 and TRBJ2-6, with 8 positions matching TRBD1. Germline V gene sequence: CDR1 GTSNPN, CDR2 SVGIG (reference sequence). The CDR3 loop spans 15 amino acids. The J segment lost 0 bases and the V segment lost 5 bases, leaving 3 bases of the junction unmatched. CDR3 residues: CAWGTGGSGANVLTF. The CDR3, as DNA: TGTGCCTGGGGGACAGGTGGCTCTGGGGCCAACGTCCTGACTTTC.

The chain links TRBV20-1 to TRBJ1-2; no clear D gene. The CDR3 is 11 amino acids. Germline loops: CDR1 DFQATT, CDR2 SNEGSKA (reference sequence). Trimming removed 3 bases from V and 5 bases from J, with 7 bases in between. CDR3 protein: CSASAAYGYTF. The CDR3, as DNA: TGCAGTGCTAGCGCGGCTTATGGCTACACCTTC.

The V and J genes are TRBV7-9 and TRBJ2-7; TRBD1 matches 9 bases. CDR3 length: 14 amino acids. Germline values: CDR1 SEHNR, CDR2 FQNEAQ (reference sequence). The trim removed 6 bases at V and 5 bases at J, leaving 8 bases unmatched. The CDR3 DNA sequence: TGTGCCAGCAGACACGGACAGGGGCCGGACGAGCAGTACTTC. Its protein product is CASRHGQGPDEQYF.

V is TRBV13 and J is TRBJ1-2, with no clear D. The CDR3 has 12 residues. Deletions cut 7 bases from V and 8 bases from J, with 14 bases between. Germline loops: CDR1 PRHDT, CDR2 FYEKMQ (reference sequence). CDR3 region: CASTSAGYGYTF. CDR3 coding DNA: TGTGCCAGCACCTCGGCGGGTTACGGCTACACCTTC.

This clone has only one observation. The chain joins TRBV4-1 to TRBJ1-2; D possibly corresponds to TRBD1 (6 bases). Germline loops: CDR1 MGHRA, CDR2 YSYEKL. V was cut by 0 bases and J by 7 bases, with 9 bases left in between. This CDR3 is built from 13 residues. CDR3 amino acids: CASSQETGSGYTF. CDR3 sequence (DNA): TGCGCCAGCAGCCAAGAAACAGGGTCTGGCTACACCTTC.

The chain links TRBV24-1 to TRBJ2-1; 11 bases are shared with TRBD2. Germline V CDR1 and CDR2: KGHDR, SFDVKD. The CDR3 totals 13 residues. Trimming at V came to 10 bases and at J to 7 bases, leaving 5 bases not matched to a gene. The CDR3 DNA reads TGTGCCACTAGCGGGGGGGCCGTGAATGAGCAGTTCTTC. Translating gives CATSGGAVNEQFF.

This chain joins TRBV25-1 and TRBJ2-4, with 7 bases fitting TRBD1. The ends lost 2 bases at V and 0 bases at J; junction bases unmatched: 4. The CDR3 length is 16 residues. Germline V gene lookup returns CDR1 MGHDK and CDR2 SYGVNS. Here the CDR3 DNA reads TGTGCCAGCAGTGAAAGAACAGGGGAAGCCAAAAACATTCAGTACTTC. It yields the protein CASSERTGEAKNIQYF.